The T cell receptor beta chain under discussion was sequenced for a study of cytomegalovirus exposure and HLA in healthy donors (TCRdb year 2017). In terms of the full investigation: In an earlier analysis of 587 of the donors, about 270 Gb of sequence data and some 100 million unique TCR beta sequences from 150 million to 200 million T cells were reported. The study aimed to test whether cataloging public T cell receptors could reveal signatures of past pathogen exposure. Typing coverage varied by locus: about 620-640 donors for A, B, C, DRB1 and DQB1; about 520 for DQA1; some 610 for DPA1; about 450 for DPB1. Of the 300 to 500 genotyped donors, 80% to 90% were placed in the genetic ancestry cluster associated with self-reported Caucasian donors. A handful of DR-DQ haplotypes were handled as single units for association and clustering because linkage in the cohort was strong. Among 300 to 450 genotyped donors of the cohort, an average of about 240,000 unique TCR beta nucleotide sequences were sequenced per donor, around 20% of them non-productive. HLA typing covered class I and class II loci at four-digit resolution. In an earlier analysis of about 590 of the donors, high-throughput TCR beta sequencing was used to judge whether each TCR beta V gene segment behaved as functional or pseudogenic. High-throughput TCR immunosequencing, statistical association of individual TCRs with disease status, and machine learning were combined to predict cytomegalovirus infection status. The study used immunosequencing to profile the T cell repertoires of several hundred subjects and linked those repertoires to cytomegalovirus serostatus. An early release covering about 600 HLA-typed donors comprised about 320 gigabases of sequencing data and roughly 85 million unique TCR sequences. All discovery cohort repertoires had been generated on a single sequencing platform. Besides the first cohort of approximately 670 subjects, a separate validation cohort made up of roughly 120 different subjects was used. To study patterns of TCR occurrence, a later analysis re-analyzed previously published TCR beta repertoires from 600 to 750 donors and added high-resolution HLA genotyping. Donor age, sex, ethnicity and CMV serostatus were collected together with the repertoire data. Genome-wide SNP genotypes for about 65% of the roughly 670 donors were used in a later genetic analysis, which treated that subset as a discovery cohort. The later analysis used no new phenotypic data to find candidate immune exposures, relying instead on TCR beta sequences and their occurrence across donors. Study-level results and caveats: In a later analysis, HLA-associated TCR beta chains showed more clonal expansion and lower generation probabilities than non-associated chains that were equally common. The earlier analysis of approximately 560 of the donors excluded approximately 17 rarely observed V segments, including chromosome 9 orphons, because counts were too low. The presence/absence analyses assumed that sequencing depth was roughly uniform across donors, and that assumption may not be true. The study gave a list of under 200 TCR beta chains associated with cytomegalovirus. Most TCR sequences were observed very rarely across donors, whereas some public TCRs were present in many individuals. In a later analysis, TCR association rates were found to vary across HLA loci, with the most associated TCRs seen for DRB1 alleles and the fewest for HLA-C alleles. In a later analysis, most CMV-associated TCR beta chains were found to appear HLA-restricted, with HLA associations seemingly driven largely by CMV exposure. In an earlier analysis of a few hundred of the donors, most TCR beta V segments were observed in productive rearrangements about 90% or about 30% of the time, broadly matching IMGT annotations. The cohort was sequenced for TCR beta chains only, and without alpha or paired-chain data the features that could be detected were limited. Some IMGT-functional V segments, including TRBV6-2 and TRBV6-3, could not be told apart with the 87-base-pair reads, so those segments were excluded. A further reported finding was that TCR beta sequences accurately predicted the HLA-A and HLA-B alleles for most subjects in the first cohort. In a later genetic analysis, a missense DCLRE1C variant was associated with V-gene and J-gene trimming of TCR beta chains, and the association was replicated in an independent cohort. CMV serostatus was the only immune exposure information available for the cohort. Compared with the 666-donor mean, donors in an Asian-associated ancestry cluster had fewer N-insertions in productive TCRs, according to a later genetic analysis. Linkage disequilibrium might explain the correlated functional status among segregating V segments, but an unknown experimental factor could not be ruled out. A later analysis associated 15,000 or so TCR beta sequences with specific HLA alleles at a false discovery rate of 0.05. A cluster of highly shared sequence variants was judged likely to be a technical artifact of the sequencing pipeline. Because HLA typing was unavailable for some donors at each locus, only the typed subset was used in association tests. Cytomegalovirus status was reported to be diagnosed by the classifier with high specificity and sensitivity in both the original and validation cohorts. Assigning TCR associations to individual alleles was difficult when HLA alleles, especially DR and DQ, strongly co-occurred. According to a later analysis, parvovirus B19, influenza, CMV and Epstein-Barr virus appeared linked to several top co-occurrence clusters. It was suggested by the authors that the approach could potentially be generalized to other disease states and immunological phenotypes. In vitro tests confirmed that three of the cytomegalovirus-associated TCR beta chains recognize cytomegalovirus antigens.

Libraries came from the immunoSEQ multiplex PCR assay. For the multiplex PCR, a mixture combining 60 forward primers for TCR Vbeta segments and 13 reverse primers for TCR Jbeta segments was used. A multiplex PCR assay on genomic DNA amplified the CDR3 region of rearranged TCR beta genes. The Illumina HiSeq System was used to sequence the amplified TCR beta libraries as 87-base-pair reads. The published analysis was carried out like this. A later analysis tallied roughly 78 million unique TCR beta chains across the 666 repertoires, and roughly 11 million of those chains were shared by two or more donors. Raw reads were error-corrected and collapsed into unique sequences with a nearest-neighbor algorithm that merged closely related sequences to remove PCR and sequencing errors. V, D and J gene segments were assigned by aligning CDR3 sequences to IMGT reference sequences. For a sequence to be retained, a match of at least six nucleotides was required to both a V gene segment and a J gene segment. A rearrangement counted as productive if the CDR3 had no stop codons and remained in frame with V and J, and every other rearrangement counted as non-productive. Following IMGT convention, CDR3 was defined as the stretch from the second conserved V-encoded cysteine to the conserved J-encoded phenylalanine. Sequences without an unambiguous match to a single V gene segment were excluded from the earlier analysis of over 500 of the donors. An earlier analysis of some 610 of the donors called V segments functional above 56.7% productive rearrangements and segregating when the between-donor standard deviation exceeded 5%. To diagnose cytomegalovirus status from the catalog of TCR beta chain sequences, a statistical classification framework was built. A later analysis assigned V and J genes by comparing TCR nucleotide sequences with IMGT/GENE-DB human TR gene sequences. The TCRdist pipeline was used in a later analysis to assign CDR3 sequences and most-parsimonious VDJ recombination scenarios. In a later analysis, each TCR beta chain was defined by its CDR3 amino acid sequence together with its V-gene family, and reads without a unique V-gene family were excluded. As a way to deal with suspected cross-contamination and a sequencing artifact, a later analysis dropped roughly 600 nucleotide sequences that were highly shared and had low generation probability. A later analysis calculated a clonal expansion index for each public chain from normalized within-repertoire ranks of inferred template counts. A later analysis computed generation probabilities with a VDJ recombination model fitted to out-of-frame rearrangements, and checked the results against IGoR. In a later analysis, hypergeometric tests were used to score TCR-TCR, TCR-HLA and TCR-CMV co-occurrence, with a repertoire-size bias correction applied to TCR pairs. A later analysis estimated false discovery rates by permuting HLA or CMV assignments 20 times. A later analysis grouped co-occurring TCRs with DBSCAN, adding TCRdist sequence similarity when clustering within HLA-allele-positive subsets. Repertoires with fewer than 30,000 or more than 120,000 public chains, plus five repertoires with anomalous nucleotide sharing, were excluded from co-occurrence clustering. In TCRdb, the immuneACCESS table is reduced to in-frame sequences with V and J assigned. These tables do not hold every clone; where another copy was compared, an unresolved V gene accounts for under half, and the others remain unexplained. Clonal size and the V and J genes are those of that table, whereas D and trimming came from the DNA. The sample table lists about 120,000 clones, around 80% of them with a count of one. The top ten clonotypes cover 8.8% of the sample.

Details on this clone: The antigen it recognizes is unknown. One base away there is no much larger clone; base qualities are not given.

The cohort was made up of several hundred healthy bone marrow donors. All cohort members were sampled while nominally healthy, although unrecorded immune exposures were likely present. The donor was CMV seropositive and belonged to the group of over 250 seropositive cohort members. Each donor provided a peripheral blood sample, and peripheral blood mononuclear cells were used for TCR beta sequencing. The Qiagen DNeasy Blood Extraction Kit was used to extract genomic DNA from the blood cell samples. The CDR3 starts with the cysteine, ends with the phenylalanine, and has 14 residues. CDR3 DNA is the only sequence kept; it has 42 bases, read in frame from the first base. The CDR1 and CDR2 encoded by the germline V gene (reference sequence) are GTSNPN and SVGIG. The V end loses 3 bases and the J end loses 9 bases, and a stretch of 15 bases separates them.

The chain was built from TRBV30 and TRBJ1-6; TRBD1 might be the D gene, on 6 matching bases. This sequence originates from a female donor in good health and CMV-seropositive. Source material: PBMCs. The CDR3 region: CAWSAGTTGSPLHF. In nucleotides, the sequence is TGTGCCTGGAGCGCCGGGACAACCGGTTCACCCCTCCACTTT.